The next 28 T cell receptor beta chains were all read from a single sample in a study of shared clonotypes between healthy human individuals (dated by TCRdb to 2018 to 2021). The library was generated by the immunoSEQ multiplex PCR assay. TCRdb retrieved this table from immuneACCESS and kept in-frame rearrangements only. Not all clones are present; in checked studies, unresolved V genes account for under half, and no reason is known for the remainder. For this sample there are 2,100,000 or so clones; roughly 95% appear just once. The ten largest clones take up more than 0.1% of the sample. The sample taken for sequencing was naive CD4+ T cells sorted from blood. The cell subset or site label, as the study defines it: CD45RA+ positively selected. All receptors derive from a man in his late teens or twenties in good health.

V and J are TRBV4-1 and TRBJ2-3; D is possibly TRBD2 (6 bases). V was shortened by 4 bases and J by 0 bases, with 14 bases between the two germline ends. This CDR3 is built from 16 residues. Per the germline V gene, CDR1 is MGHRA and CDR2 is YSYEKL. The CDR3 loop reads CASSLRDSESTDTQYF. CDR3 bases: TGCGCCAGCAGCCTCCGGGACTCCGAAAGCACAGATACGCAGTATTTT.

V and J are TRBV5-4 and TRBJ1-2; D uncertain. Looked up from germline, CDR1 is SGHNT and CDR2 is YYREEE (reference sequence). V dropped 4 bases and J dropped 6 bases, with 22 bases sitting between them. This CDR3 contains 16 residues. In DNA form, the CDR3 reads TGTGCCAGCAGCCCCCCGCGTGGGCAGGAGGCGGATGGCTACACCTTC. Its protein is CASSPPRGQEADGYTF.

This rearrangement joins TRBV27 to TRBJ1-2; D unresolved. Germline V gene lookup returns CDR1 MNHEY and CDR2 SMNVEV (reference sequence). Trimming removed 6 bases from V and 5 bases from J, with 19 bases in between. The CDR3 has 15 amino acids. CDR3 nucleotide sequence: TGTGCCAGCAGCTTAAGCGTGCGGGGAACTTATGGCTACACCTTC. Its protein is CASSLSVRGTYGYTF.

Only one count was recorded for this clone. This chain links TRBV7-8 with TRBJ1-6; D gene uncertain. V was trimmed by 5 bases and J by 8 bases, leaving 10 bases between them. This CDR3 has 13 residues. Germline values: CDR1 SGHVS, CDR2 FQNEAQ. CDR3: CASSPREDSPLHF. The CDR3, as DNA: TGTGCCAGCAGCCCCCGGGAAGATTCACCCCTCCACTTT.

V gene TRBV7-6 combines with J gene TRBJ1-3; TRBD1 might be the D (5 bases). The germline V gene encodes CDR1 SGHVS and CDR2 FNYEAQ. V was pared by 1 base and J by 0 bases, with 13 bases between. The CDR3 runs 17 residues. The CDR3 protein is CASSLDGAPSSGNTIYF. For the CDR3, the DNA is TGTGCCAGCAGCTTAGACGGGGCGCCTAGCTCTGGAAACACCATATATTTT.

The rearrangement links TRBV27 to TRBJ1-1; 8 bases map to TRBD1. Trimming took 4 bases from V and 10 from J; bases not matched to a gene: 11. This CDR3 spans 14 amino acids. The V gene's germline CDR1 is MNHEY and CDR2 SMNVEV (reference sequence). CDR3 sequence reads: CASSSKYRGLGAFF. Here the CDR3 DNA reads TGTGCCAGCAGTTCTAAGTACAGGGGGTTAGGAGCTTTCTTT.

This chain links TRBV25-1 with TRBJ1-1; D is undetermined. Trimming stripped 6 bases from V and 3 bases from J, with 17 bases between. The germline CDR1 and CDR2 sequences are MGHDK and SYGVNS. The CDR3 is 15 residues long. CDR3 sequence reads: CASSWKILADTEAFF. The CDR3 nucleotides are TGTGCCAGCAGCTGGAAGATCCTGGCGGACACTGAAGCTTTCTTT. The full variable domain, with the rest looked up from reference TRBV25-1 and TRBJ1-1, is EADIYQTPRYLVIGTGKKITLECSQTMGHDKMYWYQQDPGMELHLIHYSYGVNSTEKGDLSSESTVSRIRTEHFPLTLESARPSHTSQYLCASSWKILADTEAFFGQGTRLTVV.

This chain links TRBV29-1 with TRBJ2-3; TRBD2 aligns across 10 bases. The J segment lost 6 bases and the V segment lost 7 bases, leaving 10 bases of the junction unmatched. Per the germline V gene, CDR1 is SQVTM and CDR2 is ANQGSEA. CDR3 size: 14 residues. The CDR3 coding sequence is TGCAGCGCTCCTAGCGGGAGTTCTTGGGATACGCAGTATTTT. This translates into CSAPSGSSWDTQYF.

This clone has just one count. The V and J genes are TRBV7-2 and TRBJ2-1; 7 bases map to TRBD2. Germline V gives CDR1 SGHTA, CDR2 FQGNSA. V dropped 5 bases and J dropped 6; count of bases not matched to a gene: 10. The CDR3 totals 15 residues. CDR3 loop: CASSRSGGGRNEQFF. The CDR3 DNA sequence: TGTGCCAGCAGCAGATCGGGGGGAGGGCGCAATGAGCAGTTCTTC. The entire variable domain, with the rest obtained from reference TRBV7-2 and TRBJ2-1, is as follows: GAGVSQSPSNKVTEKGKDVELRCDPISGHTALYWYRQSLGQGLEFLIYFQGNSAPDKSGLPSDRFSAERTGGSVSTLTIQRTQQEDSAVYLCASSRSGGGRNEQFFGPGTRLTVL.

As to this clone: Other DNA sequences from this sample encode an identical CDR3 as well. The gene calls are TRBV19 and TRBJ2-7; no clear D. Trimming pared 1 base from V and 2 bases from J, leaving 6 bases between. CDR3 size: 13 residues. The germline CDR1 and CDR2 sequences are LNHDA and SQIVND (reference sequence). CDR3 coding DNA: TGTGCCAGTAGTATAGGGGCAGCCTACGAGCAGTACTTC. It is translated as CASSIGAAYEQYF.

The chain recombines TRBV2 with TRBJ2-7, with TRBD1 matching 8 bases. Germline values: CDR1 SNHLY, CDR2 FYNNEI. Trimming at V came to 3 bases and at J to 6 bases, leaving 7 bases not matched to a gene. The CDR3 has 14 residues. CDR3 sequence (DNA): TGTGCCAGCAGTGATGACAGGGGTACAGGCGAGCAGTACTTC. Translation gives CASSDDRGTGEQYF.

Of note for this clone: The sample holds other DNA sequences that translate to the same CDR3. The CDR3 DNA sequence: TGCGCCAGCAGCTTTGAGGGGAGCTCCTACAATGAGCAGTTCTTC. This gives the protein CASSFEGSSYNEQFF. This chain joins TRBV5-1 and TRBJ2-1; D possibly uses TRBD1 or TRBD2 (5 bases each). The V gene lost 2 bases and the J gene lost 0 bases, with 9 bases spanning the gap. The CDR3 runs 15 residues. CDR1 and CDR2 (germline): SGHRS, YFSETQ.

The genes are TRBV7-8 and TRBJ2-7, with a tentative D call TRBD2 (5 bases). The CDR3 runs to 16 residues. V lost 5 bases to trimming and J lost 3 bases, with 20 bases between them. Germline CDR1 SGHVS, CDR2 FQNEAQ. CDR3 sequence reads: CASSPQLRTGSYEQYF. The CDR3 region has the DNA TGTGCCAGCAGCCCCCAGCTCAGGACGGGAAGCTACGAGCAGTACTTC.

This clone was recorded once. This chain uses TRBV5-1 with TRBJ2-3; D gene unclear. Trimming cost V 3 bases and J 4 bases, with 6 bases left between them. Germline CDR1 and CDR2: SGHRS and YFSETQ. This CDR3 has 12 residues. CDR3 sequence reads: CASSSLADTQYF. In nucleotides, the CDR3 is TGCGCCAGCAGCTCCCTAGCAGATACGCAGTATTTT.

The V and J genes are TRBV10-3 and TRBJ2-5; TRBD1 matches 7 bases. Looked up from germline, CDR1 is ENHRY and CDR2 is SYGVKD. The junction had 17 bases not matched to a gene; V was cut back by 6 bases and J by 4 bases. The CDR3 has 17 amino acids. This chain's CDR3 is CAISPTPGQAGGETQYF. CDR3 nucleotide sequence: TGTGCCATCAGCCCCACTCCCGGACAGGCTGGCGGAGAGACCCAGTACTTC.

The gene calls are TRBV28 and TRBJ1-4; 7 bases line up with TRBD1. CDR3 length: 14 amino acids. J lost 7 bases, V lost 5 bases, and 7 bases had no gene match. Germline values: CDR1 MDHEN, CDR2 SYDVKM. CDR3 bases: TGTGCCAGCAGTATCACAGGGGATAGTGAAAAACTGTTTTTT. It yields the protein CASSITGDSEKLFF.

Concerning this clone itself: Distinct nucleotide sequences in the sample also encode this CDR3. The DNA of the CDR3 is TGTGCCTGGAGTGGCGGCCCTGGAAACACCATATATTTT. Its translation: CAWSGGPGNTIYF. The gene calls are TRBV30 and TRBJ1-3; D uncertain. This CDR3 has 13 amino acids. Germline V CDR1 and CDR2: GTSNPN, SVGIG (reference sequence). V shed 1 base and J shed 2 bases, with 6 bases lying between them.

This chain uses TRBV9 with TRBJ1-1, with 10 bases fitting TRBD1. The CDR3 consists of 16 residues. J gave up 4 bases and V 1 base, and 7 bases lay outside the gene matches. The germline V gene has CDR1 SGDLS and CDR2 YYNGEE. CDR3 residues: CASSVSAGTGATEAFF. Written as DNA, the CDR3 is TGTGCCAGCAGCGTATCCGCCGGGACAGGGGCCACTGAAGCTTTCTTT. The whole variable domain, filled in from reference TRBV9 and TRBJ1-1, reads DSGVTQTPKHLITATGQRVTLRCSPRSGDLSVYWYQQSLDQGLQFLIQYYNGEERAKGNILERFSAQQFPDLHSELNLSSLELGDSALYFCASSVSAGTGATEAFFGQGTRLTVV.

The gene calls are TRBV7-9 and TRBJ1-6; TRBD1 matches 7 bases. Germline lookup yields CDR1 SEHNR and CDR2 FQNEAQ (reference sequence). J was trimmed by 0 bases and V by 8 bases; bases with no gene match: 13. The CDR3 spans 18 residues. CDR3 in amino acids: CASGFGTVASSYNSPLHF. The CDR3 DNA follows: TGTGCCAGCGGATTTGGGACAGTGGCAAGCTCCTATAATTCACCCCTCCACTTT.

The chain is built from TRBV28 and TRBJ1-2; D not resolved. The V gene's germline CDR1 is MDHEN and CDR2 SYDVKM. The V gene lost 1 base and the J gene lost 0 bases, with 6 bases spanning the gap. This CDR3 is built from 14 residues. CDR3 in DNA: TGTGCCAGCAGTTTATCTTTCCCTAACTATGGCTACACCTTC. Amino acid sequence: CASSLSFPNYGYTF.

The CDR3 region has the DNA TGTGCCAGCAGCCATAAACCCCCCGGGTTTCGTGGCTACACCTTC. This translates into CASSHKPPGFRGYTF. V and J are TRBV7-2 and TRBJ1-2; no reliable D call. Germline V lookup: CDR1 SGHTA, CDR2 FQGNSA. The germline V and J ends were trimmed by 5 bases and 7 bases, with 20 bases remaining between them. The CDR3 totals 15 residues.

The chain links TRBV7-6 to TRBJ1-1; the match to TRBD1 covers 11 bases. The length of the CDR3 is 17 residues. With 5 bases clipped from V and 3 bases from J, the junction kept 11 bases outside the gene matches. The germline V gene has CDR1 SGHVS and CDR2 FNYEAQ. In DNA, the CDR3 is TGTGCCAGCAGCAAAAGACCGGGACAGGGGGTTGACACTGAAGCTTTCTTT. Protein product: CASSKRPGQGVDTEAFF.

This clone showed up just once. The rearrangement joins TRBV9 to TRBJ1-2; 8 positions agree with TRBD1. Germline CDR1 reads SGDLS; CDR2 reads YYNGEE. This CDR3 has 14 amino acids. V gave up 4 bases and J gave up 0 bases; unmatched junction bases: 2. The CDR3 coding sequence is TGTGCCAGCAGCCGGGACAGGACTAACTATGGCTACACCTTC. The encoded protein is CASSRDRTNYGYTF.

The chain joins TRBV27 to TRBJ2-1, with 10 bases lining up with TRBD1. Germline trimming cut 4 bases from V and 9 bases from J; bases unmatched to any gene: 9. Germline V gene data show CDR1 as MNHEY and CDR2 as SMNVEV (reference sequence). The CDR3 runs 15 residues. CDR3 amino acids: CASSSPGQGISEQFF. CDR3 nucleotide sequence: TGTGCCAGCAGTTCACCGGGACAGGGGATTAGTGAGCAGTTCTTC.

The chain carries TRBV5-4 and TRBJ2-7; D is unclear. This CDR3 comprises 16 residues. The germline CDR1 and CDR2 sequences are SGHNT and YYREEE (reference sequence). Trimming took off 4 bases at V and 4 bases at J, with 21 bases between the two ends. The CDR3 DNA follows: TGTGCCAGCAGCCCCGATGCGTATAGCCCCGCGTACGAGCAGTACTTC. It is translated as CASSPDAYSPAYEQYF.

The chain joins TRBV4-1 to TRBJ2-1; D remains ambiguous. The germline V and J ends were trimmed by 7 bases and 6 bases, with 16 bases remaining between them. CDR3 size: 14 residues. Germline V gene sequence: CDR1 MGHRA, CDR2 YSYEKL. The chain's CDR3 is CASNRIVLGNEQFF. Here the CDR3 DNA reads TGCGCCAGCAACCGCATAGTCCTTGGCAATGAGCAGTTCTTC.

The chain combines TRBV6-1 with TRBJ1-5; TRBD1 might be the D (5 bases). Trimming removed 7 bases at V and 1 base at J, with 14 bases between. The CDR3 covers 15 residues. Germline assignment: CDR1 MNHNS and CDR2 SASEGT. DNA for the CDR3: TGTGCCAGCACTCTTCAGGGTATCAGCAATCAGCCCCAGCATTTT. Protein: CASTLQGISNQPQHF.

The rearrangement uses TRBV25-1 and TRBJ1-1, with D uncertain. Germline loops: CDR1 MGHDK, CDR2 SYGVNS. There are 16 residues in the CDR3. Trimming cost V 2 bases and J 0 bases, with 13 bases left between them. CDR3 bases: TGTGCCAGCAGTGAAGGAGGCAGGCGTATGAACACTGAAGCTTTCTTT. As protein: CASSEGGRRMNTEAFF. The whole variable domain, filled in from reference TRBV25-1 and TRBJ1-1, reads EADIYQTPRYLVIGTGKKITLECSQTMGHDKMYWYQQDPGMELHLIHYSYGVNSTEKGDLSSESTVSRIRTEHFPLTLESARPSHTSQYLCASSEGGRRMNTEAFFGQGTRLTVV.